This T cell receptor beta chain emerged from a study of blood T cell repertoires in COVID-19. About the research overall: The cDNA or gDNA used as material had been derived from T cells, B-cell-depleted T cells, or PBMCs.

This clone was seen a few times. V shed 3 bases and J 10 bases; nucleotides not matched to a gene: 3. This CDR3 has 12 amino acids. Germline lookup yields CDR1 MNHEY and CDR2 SMNVEV (reference sequence). In the authors' methods: Amplified reference gene primers provided the basis for estimating nucleated cell counts. Produced via immunoSEQ multiplex PCR; TCRdb's table is partial and in-frame only. The V and J calls and clone size are taken from that table; D and trimming were inferred from the DNA. The sample comprises about 230,000 clones, approximately 87% of which are singletons, and approximately 2.6% rests with the top ten.

The gene calls are TRBV27 and TRBJ2-1; 7 bases line up with TRBD1. The TCR originated in a woman aged 65 to 85 with active or convalescent COVID-19. Sequenced input: peripheral blood. Here the CDR3 DNA reads TGTGCCAGCAGTTTCGGACAGGTCGAGCAGTTCTTC. Amino acid sequence: CASSFGQVEQFF.